These T cell receptor beta chains were read from a single sample in a study of blood T cell repertoires in COVID-19. TCRdb's copy holds only in-frame clones and misses some; the assay was immunoSEQ multiplex PCR. The table records 65,000 or so clones, about four fifths of them present only once. The sequenced sample consisted of peripheral blood. Receptors were obtained from a human donor in a cohort sampled during active COVID-19. The CDR3 runs from the conserved cysteine through the conserved F or W. The D gene is left open where the match is weak. Part of the rows lack a size; the others show once, few, many or a class for expanded clones.

v_gene,d_gene,j_gene,abundance,CDR3nt,CDR3aa
TRBV10-2,-,TRBJ1-1,-,TGCGCCAGCAGTGAGGGTCGACAGTTCCCGGCTTTCTTT,CASSEGRQFPAFF
TRBV27,-,TRBJ1-2,few,TGTGCCAGCAGTCGCTCACAGGGATTCTATGGCTACACCTTC,CASSRSQGFYGYTF
TRBV7-3,-,TRBJ1-1,many,TGTGCCAGCAGCGCGCAGGGAAGCACTGAAGCTTTCTTT,CASSAQGSTEAFF
TRBV7-2,-,TRBJ1-5,-,TGTGCCAGCAGCTTATACGGGTATAGCAATCAGCCCCAGCATTTT,CASSLYGYSNQPQHF
TRBV27,-,TRBJ1-1,few,TGTGCCAGCTGCGGACAGATGAACACTGAAGCTTTCTTT,CASCGQMNTEAFF
TRBV6-6,TRBD1,TRBJ1-2,few,TGTGCCAGCAGGGGTGGACAGGGACTCTATGGCTACACCTTC,CASRGGQGLYGYTF
TRBV24-1,-,TRBJ1-2,-,TGTGCCACCAGTGGTCCAGGGGGCTACACCTTC,CATSGPGGYTF
TRBV9,-,TRBJ2-2,-,TGTGCCAGCAGCGCCGTTAGCGGGAACACCGGGGAGCTGTTTTTT,CASSAVSGNTGELFF
TRBV30,TRBD1,TRBJ1-2,few,TGTGCCTGGAGTAAACAGGGGGCGTCTAACTATGGCTACACCTTC,CAWSKQGASNYGYTF
TRBV28,TRBD2,TRBJ2-1,-,TGTGCCAGCAGCCCTAGCGGTAGGACCTACAATGAGCAGTTCTTC,CASSPSGRTYNEQFF
TRBV5-4,-,TRBJ2-3,-,TGTGCCAGCAGCCCGAGGGGGGATACGCAGTATTTT,CASSPRGDTQYF
TRBV7-9,-,TRBJ2-5,-,TGTGCCAGCAGCCCAACCTTCAACGGGGAGACCCAGTACTTC,CASSPTFNGETQYF
TRBV12-2,-,TRBJ2-1,-,TGTGCAAGTCGCCCGACAGACTCAAGCTCCTACAATGAGCAGTTCTTC,CASRPTDSSSYNEQFF